This T cell receptor beta chain was identified in a study of control samples from healthy donors and cancer patients. V was cut by 5 bases and J by 1 base, with 11 bases left in between. CDR3 size: 14 residues. CDR1 and CDR2 (germline): SGHNT, YENEEA. The method was immunoSEQ multiplex PCR; TCRdb's version includes in-frame clones alone and lacks a portion of them. The sample holds tens of thousands of clones; 80% to 90% are singletons and the top ten take around 18%. The sample consisted of blood. V and J are TRBV11-3 and TRBJ1-2; D unresolved. This TCR was sampled from a man between 45 and 60 years old in good health. CDR3 loop: CASSPTWGNYGYTF. CDR3 nucleotides: TGTGCCAGCAGCCCCACGTGGGGTAACTATGGCTACACCTTC.